This T cell receptor beta chain was profiled in a study of blood T cell repertoires in COVID-19. Per the original methods: Estimation of nucleated cell counts relied on the amplification of reference gene primers. Assay: immunoSEQ multiplex PCR; the TCRdb copy retains only in-frame clones and omits some. V, J and clone size reflect that table, while D and trimming were determined from the DNA. This sample yields roughly 180,000 clones, of which approximately 80% are seen a single time; 10% to 15% belongs to the top ten. This receptor was identified in a woman aged 55-70 years who had recovered from COVID-19. The sequenced material came from PBMCs or T cells enriched from blood (not recorded which).

This chain's CDR3 is CATLQEDPSYEQYF. CDR3 DNA sequence: TGTGCCACTCTCCAGGAGGACCCTTCCTACGAGCAGTACTTC. This chain joins TRBV10-3 and TRBJ2-7; a possible D gene is TRBD2 (5 bases). This CDR3 is 14 amino acids long. V lost 10 bases and J lost 1, with 17 bases in between. Per germline, CDR1 ENHRY and CDR2 SYGVKD.